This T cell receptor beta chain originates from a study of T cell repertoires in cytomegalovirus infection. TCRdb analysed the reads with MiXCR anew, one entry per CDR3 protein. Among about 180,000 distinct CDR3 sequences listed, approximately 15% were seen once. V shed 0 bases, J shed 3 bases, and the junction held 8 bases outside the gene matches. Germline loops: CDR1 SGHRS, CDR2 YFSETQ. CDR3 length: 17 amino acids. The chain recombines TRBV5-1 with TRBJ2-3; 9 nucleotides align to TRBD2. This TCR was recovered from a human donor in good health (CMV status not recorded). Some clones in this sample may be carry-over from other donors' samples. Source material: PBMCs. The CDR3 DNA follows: TGCGCCAGCAGCTTGGCCCGGGGACTAGCCCGAACAGATACGCAGTATTTT. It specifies CASSLARGLARTDTQYF.